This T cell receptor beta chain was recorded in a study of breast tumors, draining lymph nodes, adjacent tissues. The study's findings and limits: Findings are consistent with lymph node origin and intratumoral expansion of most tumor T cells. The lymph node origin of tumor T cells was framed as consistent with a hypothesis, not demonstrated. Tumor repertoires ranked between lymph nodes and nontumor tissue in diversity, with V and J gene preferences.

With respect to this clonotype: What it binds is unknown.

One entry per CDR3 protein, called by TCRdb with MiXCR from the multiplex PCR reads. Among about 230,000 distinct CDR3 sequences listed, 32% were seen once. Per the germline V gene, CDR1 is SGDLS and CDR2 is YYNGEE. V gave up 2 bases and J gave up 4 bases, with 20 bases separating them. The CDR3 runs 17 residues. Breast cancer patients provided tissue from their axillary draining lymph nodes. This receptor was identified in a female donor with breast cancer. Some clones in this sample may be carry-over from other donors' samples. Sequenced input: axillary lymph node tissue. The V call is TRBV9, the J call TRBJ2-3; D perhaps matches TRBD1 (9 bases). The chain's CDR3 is CASSVNDRGTRSDTQYF. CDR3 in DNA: TGTGCCAGCAGCGTCAACGACAGGGGGACTAGATCAGATACGCAGTATTTT. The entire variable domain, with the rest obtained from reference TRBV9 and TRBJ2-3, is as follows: DSGVTQTPKHLITATGQRVTLRCSPRSGDLSVYWYQQSLDQGLQFLIQYYNGEERAKGNILERFSAQQFPDLHSELNLSSLELGDSALYFCASSVNDRGTRSDTQYFGPGTRLTVL.